This record covers a single T cell receptor beta chain. The antigen remains unidentified. The data derive from a study of post-analysis software for immune sequencing data. Study-wide background: Secondary progressive, relapsing-remitting and progressive-relapsing multiple sclerosis were among the included disease courses. Points from the study as a whole: Analysis by F measure revealed that same-batch samples clustered strongly together. The normalized Chao1 diversity of multiple sclerosis patients was significantly lower than that of controls.

Unique molecular identifiers featured in each of the TCR beta cDNA libraries. T cells, about 0.9 to 11 million of them, yielded 500,000 to 600,000 cDNA molecules. TCRdb re-analysed the PCR reads in MiXCR, keeping a single row per CDR3 protein. In the table there are hundreds of thousands of distinct CDR3 sequences, roughly 30% of which are singletons. The sequencing input was blood. The sequence derives from a girl aged 5-17 years with multiple sclerosis.

DNA of the CDR3: TGTGCCAGCAGCTTAATCCGGGGGATTGACACTGAAGCTTTCTTT. Translated, it gives CASSLIRGIDTEAFF. This chain links TRBV7-2 with TRBJ1-1; D might be TRBD1 (5 bases). The V and J ends lost 2 bases and 3 bases respectively, with 13 bases between them. The germline V gene has CDR1 SGHTA and CDR2 FQGNSA. The CDR3 extends over 15 amino acids. Filled out from reference TRBV7-2 and TRBJ1-1, the complete variable domain reads GAGVSQSPSNKVTEKGKDVELRCDPISGHTALYWYRQSLGQGLEFLIYFQGNSAPDKSGLPSDRFSAERTGGSVSTLTIQRTQQEDSAVYLCASSLIRGIDTEAFFGQGTRLTVV.